Following are 9 T cell receptor beta chains from one sample sequenced in a study of response to subunit inactivated influenza vaccine. TCRdb redid the calling of the RT-PCR reads with MiXCR, one entry per CDR3 protein. The repertoire holds around 480,000 distinct CDR3 sequences, with 15% to 20% as singletons. The sequencing here drew on CD4+ T cells sorted from PBMCs, taken about 23 months after vaccination. The source of these receptors is a man between 50 and 70 years old who received an inactivated influenza vaccine.

The chain links TRBV7-2 to TRBJ1-3, with 9 bases lining up with TRBD1. V gave up 5 bases and J gave up 4 bases; unmatched junction bases: 3. Germline V gene lookup returns CDR1 SGHTA and CDR2 FQGNSA. The CDR3 runs to 14 residues. The CDR3 loop reads CASSHGQGGNTIYF. The CDR3 region has the DNA TGTGCCAGCAGCCACGGACAGGGGGGAAACACCATATATTTT.

V usage is TRBV27 and J usage is TRBJ2-1; TRBD1 agrees at 7 bases. Germline values: CDR1 MNHEY, CDR2 SMNVEV (reference sequence). This CDR3 comprises 13 residues. Unmatched junction bases numbered 7, after V lost 6 bases and J lost 8 bases. CDR3 DNA: TGTGCCAGCAGCCCCTGGGACAGACATGAGCAGTTCTTC. As protein: CASSPWDRHEQFF.

For this clonotype: Sequence at one end of the junction differs from germline and may be a read error. This chain links TRBV6-1 with TRBJ2-7; D gene unclear. This CDR3 spans 14 amino acids. Germline assignment: CDR1 MNHNS and CDR2 SASEGT. In DNA form, the CDR3 reads TGTGCCAGCAGGATGACACTCGATTCCTACAAGCAGTACTTC. Its translation is CASRMTLDSYKQYF.

This clonotype was recorded at least ten times. The chain carries TRBV5-1 and TRBJ2-3; 8 bases align to TRBD1. V lost 4 bases to trimming and J lost 2 bases; unmatched junction nucleotides: 9. CDR1 is SGHRS and CDR2 is YFSETQ in the germline V gene. CDR3 length equals 16 residues. The CDR3 DNA follows: TGCGCCAGCAGCCCCGGACAGGGATCCTCCACAGATACGCAGTATTTT. As protein: CASSPGQGSSTDTQYF.

This clonotype has a handful of counts. V gene TRBV9 combines with J gene TRBJ1-1; perhaps TRBD1 as D (5 bases). Germline CDR1 is SGDLS and CDR2 is YYNGEE. V was shortened by 3 bases and J by 0 bases, with 9 bases between the two germline ends. The length of the CDR3 is 14 residues. The CDR3 here is CASSAGRMNTEAFF. CDR3 DNA sequence: TGTGCCAGCAGCGCGGGACGGATGAACACTGAAGCTTTCTTT.

This CDR3 is CASSRPDRDQETQYF. The CDR3, as DNA: TGCGCCAGCAGCCGTCCCGACAGGGACCAAGAGACCCAGTACTTC. V and J are TRBV5-1 and TRBJ2-5; 7 nucleotides agree with TRBD1. Trimming took 4 bases from V and 0 from J; bases not matched to a gene: 6. This CDR3 spans 15 amino acids. CDR1 SGHRS and CDR2 YFSETQ come from the germline V gene.

Only a few counts were recorded for this clonotype. The chain carries TRBV4-3 and TRBJ2-7, with 8 bases aligning to TRBD2. The CDR3 totals 16 residues. CDR1 LGHNA and CDR2 YSLEER come from the germline V gene. The V gene end was trimmed by 4 bases and the J gene end by 1 base; junction bases not matched to a gene: 9. The CDR3 spells CASSLGRGGLSYEQYF. The CDR3 DNA is TGCGCCAGCAGCCTCGGTCGGGGGGGTCTTTCCTACGAGCAGTACTTC.

The J gene is TRBJ2-5, the V gene TRBV7-2; maybe TRBD1 (6 bases). Germline V gene sequence: CDR1 SGHTA, CDR2 FQGNSA. The ends were cut back, 0 bases at V and 5 bases at J, with 10 bases in the middle. This CDR3 spans 14 amino acids. CDR3 in DNA: TGTGCCAGCAGCTTAGCACAGGGCGGCGAGACCCAGTACTTC. Translation: CASSLAQGGETQYF.

This clonotype was observed a few times. The rearrangement uses TRBV5-1 and TRBJ2-5; 8 bases agree with TRBD1. The CDR3 loop spans 15 amino acids. From germline, CDR1 is SGHRS and CDR2 YFSETQ. V shed 3 bases, J shed 0 bases, and the junction held 4 bases outside the gene matches. CDR3 amino acids: CASSSQGGNQETQYF. The CDR3 DNA reads TGCGCCAGCAGCTCACAGGGGGGTAACCAAGAGACCCAGTACTTC. Supplemented by reference TRBV5-1 and TRBJ2-5, the full variable domain reads KAGVTQTPRYLIKTRGQQVTLSCSPISGHRSVSWYQQTPGQGLQFLFEYFSETQRNKGNFPGRFSGRQFSNSRSEMNVSTLELGDSALYLCASSSQGGNQETQYFGPGTRLLVL.